The 12 T cell receptor beta chains below were found in one sample sequenced in a study of T cells in Graves' hyperthyroidism and ophthalmopathy. The investigators amplified TCR beta CDR3 regions from RNA transcripts. When the TCR CDR3 underwent first-round RT-PCR, the HTBI primer set was used. TCRdb processed the multiplex PCR reads anew with MiXCR; each CDR3 protein has one entry. The data contain 300,000 to 500,000 distinct CDR3 sequences, 11% to 15% of them singletons. The sequencing input was blood. These TCRs come from a man in his fifties or sixties with Graves' ophthalmopathy.

This clonotype was counted at least ten times. This chain connects TRBV3-1 to TRBJ2-1; unclear D gene. In germline, CDR1 is LGHDT, CDR2 YNNKEL (reference sequence). The ends were cut back, 2 bases at V and 9 bases at J, with 5 bases in the middle. This CDR3 comprises 11 residues. The CDR3 nucleotides read TGTGCCAGCAGCCAATTAGCTGAGCAGTTCTTC. As protein: CASSQLAEQFF.

This clonotype was seen many times. The rearrangement joins TRBV6-1 to TRBJ2-3, with TRBD2 identical over 8 bases. From germline, CDR1 is MNHNS and CDR2 SASEGT. The CDR3 extends over 14 amino acids. Trimming took 5 bases from V and 2 from J; bases not matched to a gene: 3. The DNA of the CDR3 is TGTGCCAGCAGTATAGCGGGATCCACAGATACGCAGTATTTT. Encoded protein: CASSIAGSTDTQYF.

The J gene is TRBJ2-1, the V gene TRBV20-1; D unclear. V lost 1 base and J lost 2, with 9 bases in between. CDR1 is DFQATT and CDR2 is SNEGSKA in the germline V gene (reference sequence). This CDR3 contains 14 residues. CDR3 sequence (DNA): TGCAGTGCTAGAGTGGGCCCCGCCTACAATGAGCAGTTCTTC. Amino acids: CSARVGPAYNEQFF.

This clonotype was counted ten times or more. V usage is TRBV13 and J usage is TRBJ2-7; TRBD1 aligns across 8 bases. With 5 bases clipped from V and 0 bases from J, the junction kept 3 bases outside the gene matches. Germline-derived CDR1 and CDR2 are PRHDT and FYEKMQ (reference sequence). The CDR3 contains 14 residues. CDR3 coding DNA: TGTGCCAGCAGCGCCGGACAGGGCTCCTACGAGCAGTACTTC. This translates into CASSAGQGSYEQYF.

Comments on this clonotype: Germline is not matched at one junction end, which may reflect a read error. For the CDR3, the DNA is TGTGCCAGCAGTCCGATCTCTGGGGCCAACGTCCCGACTTTC. Residues: CASSPISGANVPTF. The chain is built from TRBV27 and TRBJ2-6, with D possibly matching TRBD1 (5 bases). The CDR3 is 14 amino acids. Germline lookup yields CDR1 MNHEY and CDR2 SMNVEV (reference sequence).

The chain is built from TRBV6-1 and TRBJ2-5; the D gene could be TRBD1 or TRBD2 (6 bases each). The CDR3 runs 15 residues. Germline values: CDR1 MNHNS, CDR2 SASEGT. Trimming cost V 5 bases and J 1 base, with 14 bases left between them. The DNA of the CDR3 is TGTGCCAGCAGTTGGAGGGGGGAGGCCCAAGAGACCCAGTACTTC. This translates into CASSWRGEAQETQYF.

This clonotype was picked up many times. This chain links TRBV14 with TRBJ2-1, with D perhaps matching TRBD1 (6 bases). The CDR3 sequence is 16 residues long. Germline lookup yields CDR1 SGHDN and CDR2 FVKESK. V was clipped by 4 bases and J by 1 base, with 14 bases between them. The CDR3, as DNA: TGTGCCAGCAGCCCCACAGGGAGATGGTCCTACAATGAGCAGTTCTTC. It translates to CASSPTGRWSYNEQFF.

This clonotype occurred many times. V is TRBV5-6 and J is TRBJ1-2, with 7 bases identical to TRBD1. V was clipped by 0 bases and J by 5 bases; unmatched bases: 7. Germline V gives CDR1 SGHDT, CDR2 YYEEEE. This CDR3 comprises 15 residues. The CDR3 nucleotides are TGTGCCAGCAGCTTGGATCCAGGGGGGTTGTATGGCTACACCTTC. It is translated as CASSLDPGGLYGYTF.

This chain uses TRBV28 with TRBJ1-5; D ambiguous. V gave up 6 bases and J gave up 9 bases, with 18 bases separating them. The CDR3 has 14 residues. From germline, CDR1 is MDHEN and CDR2 SYDVKM. CDR3 sequence reads: CASSLVLGSGPQHF. CDR3 DNA sequence: TGTGCCAGCAGCCTCGTGTTAGGGTCGGGGCCCCAGCATTTT. Combining the CDR3 with reference TRBV28 and TRBJ1-5 gives the whole variable domain DVKVTQSSRYLVKRTGEKVFLECVQDMDHENMFWYRQDPGLGLRLIYFSYDVKMKEKGDIPEGYSVSREKKERFSLILESASTNQTSMYLCASSLVLGSGPQHFGDGTRLSIL.

V gene TRBV12-5 combines with J gene TRBJ2-1; D is unresolved. Germline CDR1 and CDR2: LGHNT and FRNRAP. This CDR3 is built from 13 residues. Trimming took off 7 bases at V and 8 bases at J, with 15 bases between the two ends. The CDR3 loop reads CASAPGSFDEQFF. In nucleotides, the CDR3 is TGTGCTAGTGCCCCGGGTAGCTTCGATGAGCAGTTCTTC.

This clonotype was counted at least ten times. The chain combines TRBV27 with TRBJ1-1, with TRBD1 matching 8 bases. V lost 5 bases to trimming and J lost 0 bases; unmatched junction nucleotides: 8. Germline V gene data show CDR1 as MNHEY and CDR2 as SMNVEV (reference sequence). There are 16 residues in the CDR3. CDR3 region: CASSKDRATMNTEAFF. Written as DNA, the CDR3 is TGTGCCAGCAGTAAGGACAGGGCGACCATGAACACTGAAGCTTTCTTT.

This clonotype came up a few times. The chain joins TRBV29-1 to TRBJ2-3; unclear D gene. The germline gives CDR1 SQVTM, CDR2 ANQGSEA. The length of the CDR3 is 11 residues. Trimming cost V 2 bases and J 0 bases, with 0 bases left between them. CDR3 amino acids: CSVESTDTQYF. In nucleotides, the CDR3 is TGCAGCGTTGAAAGCACAGATACGCAGTATTTT.